This T cell receptor (beta chain) emerged from a study of early T cells in non-severe SARS-CoV-2 infection. This clonotype was counted ten times or more. Using its own MiXCR run on the 5' RACE reads, TCRdb lists one record per CDR3 protein. This table has some 23,000 distinct CDR3 sequences, roughly 4.8% appearing once. The V and J ends lost 3 bases and 1 base, in that order; junction bases with no gene match: 2. In germline, CDR1 is DFQATT, CDR2 SNEGSKA (reference sequence). CDR3 length: 14 residues. The sequenced sample consisted of whole blood. This TCR derives from an adult who was a healthcare worker with PCR-confirmed SARS-CoV-2 infection or an uninfected control (not recorded which). This chain links TRBV20-1 with TRBJ2-2, with 7 positions matching TRBD2. The CDR3 protein is CSARVAGNTGELFF. The CDR3 DNA reads TGCAGTGCTAGGGTAGCGGGGAACACCGGGGAGCTGTTTTTT.